Each of the 11 T cell receptor beta chains below was sequenced from the same sample in a study of blood T cells in healthy people across ages. A second PCR, run for roughly 7 to 12 cycles, used a sample-barcoded 5' primer plus a J-beta primer mix. TCRdb re-called the 5' RACE reads through MiXCR, storing one row per CDR3 protein. The table shows approximately 490,000 distinct CDR3 sequences, with 24% occurring only once. The same specimen was also included in a second study, on T cells of mothers and their children.

The sequenced sample was blood. The receptors here all came from a boy between 10 and 17 years old in good health.

This clonotype was seen more than once but under ten times. The V and J genes are TRBV9 and TRBJ1-1; D is unresolved. The length of the CDR3 is 13 residues. Trimming left V 3 bases short and J 8 bases short, with 14 bases between. CDR1 is SGDLS and CDR2 is YYNGEE in the germline V gene. CDR3 amino acids: CASSAYGPFEAFF. DNA for the CDR3: TGTGCCAGCAGCGCGTATGGCCCCTTCGAAGCTTTCTTT.

The sample holds a few counts of this clonotype. The chain combines TRBV29-1 with TRBJ2-1; tentatively, D is TRBD2 (5 bases). The J call is uncertain, as TRBJ2-7 better fits the DNA end. This CDR3 has 15 amino acids. CDR1 and CDR2 (germline): SQVTM, ANQGSEA. For the CDR3, the DNA is TGCAGCGTTTTGTATCCGGTGTACCGGGGCTACGAGCAGTACTTC. Its translation: CSVLYPVYRGYEQYF.

The genes are TRBV20-1 and TRBJ2-7; D may be TRBD2 (5 bases). The germline CDR1 and CDR2 sequences are DFQATT and SNEGSKA (reference sequence). The CDR3 has 13 residues. Trimming took off 3 bases at V and 0 bases at J, with 9 bases between the two ends. The CDR3 loop reads CSARSGLSYEQYF. The CDR3 region has the DNA TGCAGTGCTAGGAGTGGACTCTCCTACGAGCAGTACTTC.

This chain links TRBV5-1 with TRBJ2-5; no clear D gene. The length of the CDR3 is 13 residues. CDR1 and CDR2 from the germline V gene are SGHRS and YFSETQ. The V end was cut by 7 bases, the J end by 1 base, with 11 bases between. The CDR3: CASGLSSQETQYF. CDR3 sequence (DNA): TGCGCCAGCGGCCTAAGCTCCCAAGAGACCCAGTACTTC.

This clonotype was seen more than once but under ten times. This chain joins TRBV15 and TRBJ2-3; 9 bases are shared with TRBD2. After removal of 0 bases from V and 5 bases from J, the junction contained 9 bases not matched to a gene. The CDR3 spans 17 residues. Germline values: CDR1 LNHNV, CDR2 YYDKDF (reference sequence). The CDR3 sequence is CATSREKAGGRVDTQYF. DNA of the CDR3: TGTGCCACCAGCAGAGAAAAGGCGGGGGGGCGGGTAGATACGCAGTATTTT.

This clonotype has just a few counts. The J gene is TRBJ2-5, the V gene TRBV7-6, with TRBD2 matching 7 bases. V shed 4 bases, J shed 5 bases, and the junction held 19 bases outside the gene matches. This CDR3 contains 18 residues. The V gene's germline CDR1 is SGHVS and CDR2 FNYEAQ. CDR3 protein: CASSSQGLAAHPQETQYF. In nucleotides, the CDR3 is TGTGCCAGCAGCTCACAAGGGCTAGCGGCGCACCCCCAGGAGACCCAGTACTTC.

The chain uses TRBV21-1 and TRBJ2-4; whether TRBD2, the table's D call, matches the DNA was not checked. TRBV21-1 is classified as a pseudogene. The CDR3 has 16 amino acids. The CDR3 protein is CASSKLGTSTGLAQYF. The CDR3 bases are TGTGCCAGCAGCAAATTGGGGACCTCTACGGGGTTAGCCCAGTACTTC.

The chain combines TRBV7-9 with TRBJ2-7, with D possibly TRBD1 on 5 matching bases. The CDR3 contains 14 residues. CDR1 and CDR2 from the germline V gene are SEHNR and FQNEAQ (reference sequence). Trimming left V 3 bases short and J 10 bases short, with 19 bases between. Here the CDR3 DNA reads TGTGCCAGCAGCTTTCCCTCCCAGGGTTCCGAACAGTACTTC. This encodes CASSFPSQGSEQYF.

The rearrangement joins TRBV28 to TRBJ2-6; 12 bases align to TRBD2. V gave up 5 bases and J gave up 1 base; unmatched junction bases: 12. This CDR3 is 20 amino acids long. Germline-derived CDR1 and CDR2 are MDHEN and SYDVKM. CDR3 region: CASSLSRPSGGVSGANVLTF. In nucleotides, the CDR3 is TGTGCCAGCAGTCTGTCCCGACCTAGCGGGGGGGTATCTGGGGCCAACGTCCTGACTTTC.

This clonotype was observed a few times. The junction and the germline gene differ at one end; a read error may be behind it. This sequence joins TRBV28 and TRBJ2-5, with a tentative D call TRBD1 (6 bases). Germline V gene sequence: CDR1 MDHEN, CDR2 SYDVKM. This CDR3 comprises 15 residues. The CDR3 region has the DNA TGTGCCAGCAGTTTTGCGCGAACAGGGATCTACGAGCAGCACTTC. Translated: CASSFARTGIYEQHF. Variable domain in full (rest from reference TRBV28 and TRBJ2-5): DVKVTQSSRYLVKRTGEKVFLECVQDMDHENMFWYRQDPGLGLRLIYFSYDVKMKEKGDIPEGYSVSREKKERFSLILESASTNQTSMYLCASSFARTGIYEQHFGPGTRLLVL.

J is TRBJ2-5 and V is TRBV12-5; the match to TRBD2 covers 12 bases. The CDR3 runs to 15 residues. Germline trimming cut 3 bases from V and 4 bases from J; bases unmatched to any gene: 3. CDR1 is LGHNT and CDR2 is FRNRAP in the germline V gene. CDR3 bases: TGTGCTAGTGGTTTCGGACTAGCGGGACCAGAGACCCAGTACTTC. Its translation is CASGFGLAGPETQYF.